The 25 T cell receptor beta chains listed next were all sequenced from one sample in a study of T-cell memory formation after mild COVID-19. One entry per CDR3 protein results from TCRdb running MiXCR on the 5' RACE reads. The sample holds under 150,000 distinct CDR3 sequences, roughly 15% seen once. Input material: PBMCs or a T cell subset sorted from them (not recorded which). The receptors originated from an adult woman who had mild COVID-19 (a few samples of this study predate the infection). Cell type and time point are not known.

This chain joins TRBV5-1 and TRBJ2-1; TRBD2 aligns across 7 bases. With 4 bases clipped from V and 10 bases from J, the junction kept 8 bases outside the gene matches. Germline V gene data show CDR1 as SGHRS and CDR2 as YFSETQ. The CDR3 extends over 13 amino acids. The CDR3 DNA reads TGCGCCAGCAGCCCCCGGGACTACCCAGAGCAGTTCTTC. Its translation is CASSPRDYPEQFF.

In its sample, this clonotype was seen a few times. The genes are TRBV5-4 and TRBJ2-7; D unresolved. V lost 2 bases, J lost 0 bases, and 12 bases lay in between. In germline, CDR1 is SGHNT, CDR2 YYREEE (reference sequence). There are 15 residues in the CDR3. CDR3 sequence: CASSFPTRSSYEQYF. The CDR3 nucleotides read TGTGCCAGCAGCTTCCCAACGCGGTCCTCCTACGAGCAGTACTTC.

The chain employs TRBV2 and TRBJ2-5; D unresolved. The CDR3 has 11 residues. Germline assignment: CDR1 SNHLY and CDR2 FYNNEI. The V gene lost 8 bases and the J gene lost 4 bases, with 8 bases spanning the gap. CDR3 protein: CASEIGETQYF. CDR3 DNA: TGTGCCAGCGAGATAGGAGAGACCCAGTACTTC.

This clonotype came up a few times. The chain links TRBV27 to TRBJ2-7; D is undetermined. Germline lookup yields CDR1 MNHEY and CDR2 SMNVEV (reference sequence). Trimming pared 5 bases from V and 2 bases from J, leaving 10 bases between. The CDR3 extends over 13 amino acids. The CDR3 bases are TGTGCCAGCAGTATGGGCGTGACCTACGAGCAGTACTTC. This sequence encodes CASSMGVTYEQYF.

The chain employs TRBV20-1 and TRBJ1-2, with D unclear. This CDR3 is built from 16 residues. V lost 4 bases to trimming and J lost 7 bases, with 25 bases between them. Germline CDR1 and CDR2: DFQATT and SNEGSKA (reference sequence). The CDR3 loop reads CSATYVSATSWGGYTF. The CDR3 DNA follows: TGCAGTGCTACCTACGTATCCGCGACCTCCTGGGGTGGCTACACCTTC.

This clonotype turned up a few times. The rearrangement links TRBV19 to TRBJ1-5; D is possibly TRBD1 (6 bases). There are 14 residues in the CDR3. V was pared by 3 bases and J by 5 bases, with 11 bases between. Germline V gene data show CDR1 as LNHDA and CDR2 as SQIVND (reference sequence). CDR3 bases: TGTGCCAGTAGTATCCAGGGGAGAGATCAGCCCCAGCATTTT. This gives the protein CASSIQGRDQPQHF. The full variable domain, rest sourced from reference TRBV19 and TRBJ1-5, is DGGITQSPKYLFRKEGQNVTLSCEQNLNHDAMYWYRQDPGQGLRLIYYSQIVNDFQKGDIAEGYSVSREKKESFPLTVTSAQKNPTAFYLCASSIQGRDQPQHFGDGTRLSIL.

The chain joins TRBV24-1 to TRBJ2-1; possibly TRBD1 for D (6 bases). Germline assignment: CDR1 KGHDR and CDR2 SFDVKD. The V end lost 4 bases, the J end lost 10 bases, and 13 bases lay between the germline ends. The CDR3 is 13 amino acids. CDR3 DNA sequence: TGTGCCACCAGTGACCCGCAGAGGGGGGAGCAGTTCTTC. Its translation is CATSDPQRGEQFF.

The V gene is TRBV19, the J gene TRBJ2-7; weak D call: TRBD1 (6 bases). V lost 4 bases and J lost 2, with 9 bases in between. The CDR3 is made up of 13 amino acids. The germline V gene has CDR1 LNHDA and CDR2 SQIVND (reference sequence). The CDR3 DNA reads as TGTGCCAGTAGTACGGGACACCCCTACGAGCAGTACTTC. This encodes CASSTGHPYEQYF.

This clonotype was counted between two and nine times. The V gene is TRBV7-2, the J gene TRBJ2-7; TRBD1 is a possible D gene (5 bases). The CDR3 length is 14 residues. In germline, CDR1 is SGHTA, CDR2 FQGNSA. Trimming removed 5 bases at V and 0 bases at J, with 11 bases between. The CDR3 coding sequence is TGTGCCAGCAGCCTCAGGGCGACCTCCTACGAGCAGTACTTC. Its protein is CASSLRATSYEQYF.

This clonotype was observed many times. CDR3 protein: CASSLARGYEQYF. CDR3 coding DNA: TGCGCCAGCAGCTTGGCCAGGGGATACGAGCAGTACTTC. V usage is TRBV5-1 and J usage is TRBJ2-7; tentative D call: TRBD1 (6 bases). CDR1 and CDR2 (germline): SGHRS, YFSETQ. With 0 bases removed from V and 4 bases from J, the gap between germline ends came to 8 bases. The CDR3 sequence is 13 residues long.

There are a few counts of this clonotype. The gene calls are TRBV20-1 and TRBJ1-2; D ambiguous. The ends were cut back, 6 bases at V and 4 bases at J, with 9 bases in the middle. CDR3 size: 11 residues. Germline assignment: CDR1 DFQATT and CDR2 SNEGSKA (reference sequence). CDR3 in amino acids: CSAANPYGYTF. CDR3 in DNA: TGCAGTGCGGCCAACCCCTATGGCTACACCTTC.

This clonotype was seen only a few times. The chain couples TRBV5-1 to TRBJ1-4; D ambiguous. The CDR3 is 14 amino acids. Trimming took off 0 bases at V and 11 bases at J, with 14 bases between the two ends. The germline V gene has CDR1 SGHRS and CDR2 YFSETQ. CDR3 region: CASSLEAREDKLFF. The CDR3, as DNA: TGCGCCAGCAGCTTGGAGGCCCGGGAGGACAAACTGTTTTTT. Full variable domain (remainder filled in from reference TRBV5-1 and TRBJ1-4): KAGVTQTPRYLIKTRGQQVTLSCSPISGHRSVSWYQQTPGQGLQFLFEYFSETQRNKGNFPGRFSGRQFSNSRSEMNVSTLELGDSALYLCASSLEAREDKLFFGSGTQLSVL.

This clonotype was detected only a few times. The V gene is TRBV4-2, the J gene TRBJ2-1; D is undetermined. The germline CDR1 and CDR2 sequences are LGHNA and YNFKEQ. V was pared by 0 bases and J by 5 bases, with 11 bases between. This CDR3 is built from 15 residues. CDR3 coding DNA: TGTGCCAGCAGCCAAGATATCGGGCGGCACAATGAGCAGTTCTTC. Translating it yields CASSQDIGRHNEQFF.

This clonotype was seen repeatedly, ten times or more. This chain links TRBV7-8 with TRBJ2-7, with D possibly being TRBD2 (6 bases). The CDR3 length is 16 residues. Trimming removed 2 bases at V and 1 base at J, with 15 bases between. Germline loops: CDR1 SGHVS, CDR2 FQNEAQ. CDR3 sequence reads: CASSLMVPGTSYEQYF. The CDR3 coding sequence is TGTGCCAGCAGCTTAATGGTACCAGGGACTTCCTACGAGCAGTACTTC.

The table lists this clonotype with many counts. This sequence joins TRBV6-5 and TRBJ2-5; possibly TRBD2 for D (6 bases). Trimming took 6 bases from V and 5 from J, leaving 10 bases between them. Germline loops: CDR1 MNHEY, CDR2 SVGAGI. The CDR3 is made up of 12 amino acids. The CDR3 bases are TGTGCCAGCAGCCCAGGAGGGGAGACCCAGTACTTC. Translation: CASSPGGETQYF.

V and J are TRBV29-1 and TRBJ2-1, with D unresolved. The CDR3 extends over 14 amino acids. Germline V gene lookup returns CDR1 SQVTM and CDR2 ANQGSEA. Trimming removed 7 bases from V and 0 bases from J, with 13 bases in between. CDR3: CSAERPGSYNEQFF. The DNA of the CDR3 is TGCAGCGCCGAGAGACCAGGCTCCTACAATGAGCAGTTCTTC.

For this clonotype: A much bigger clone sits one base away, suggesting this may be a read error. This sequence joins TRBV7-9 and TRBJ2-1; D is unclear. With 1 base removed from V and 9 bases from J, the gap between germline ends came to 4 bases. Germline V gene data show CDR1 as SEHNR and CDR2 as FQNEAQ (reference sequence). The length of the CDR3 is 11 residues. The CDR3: CASSLEGEQFF. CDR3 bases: TGTGCCAGCAGCTTAGAGGGTGAGCAGTTCTTC.

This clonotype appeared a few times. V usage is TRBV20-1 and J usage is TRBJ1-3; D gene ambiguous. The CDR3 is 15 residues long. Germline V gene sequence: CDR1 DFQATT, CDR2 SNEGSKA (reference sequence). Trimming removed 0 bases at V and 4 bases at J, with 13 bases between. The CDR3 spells CSARDPGRTGNTIYF. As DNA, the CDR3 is TGCAGTGCTAGAGATCCAGGTCGTACAGGAAACACCATATATTTT.

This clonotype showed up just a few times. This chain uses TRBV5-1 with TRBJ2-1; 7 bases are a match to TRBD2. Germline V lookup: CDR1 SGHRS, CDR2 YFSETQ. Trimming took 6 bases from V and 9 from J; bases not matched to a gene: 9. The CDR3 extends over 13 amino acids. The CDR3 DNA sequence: TGCGCCAGCACCTTTCTCGTAGCGGGTGAGCAGTTCTTC. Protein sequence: CASTFLVAGEQFF.

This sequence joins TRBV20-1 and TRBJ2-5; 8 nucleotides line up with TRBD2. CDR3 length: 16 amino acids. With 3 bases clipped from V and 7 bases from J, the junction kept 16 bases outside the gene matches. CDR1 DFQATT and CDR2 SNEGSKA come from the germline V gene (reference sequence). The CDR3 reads CSASRSSLAGSGTQYF. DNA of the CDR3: TGCAGTGCTAGTAGATCCTCTTTAGCGGGATCTGGGACCCAGTACTTC.

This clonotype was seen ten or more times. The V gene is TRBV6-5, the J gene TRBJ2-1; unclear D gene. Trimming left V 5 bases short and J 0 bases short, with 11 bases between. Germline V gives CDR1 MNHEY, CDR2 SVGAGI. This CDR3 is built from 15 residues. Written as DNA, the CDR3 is TGTGCCAGCAGTCCAGCGCCGAGCTCCTACAATGAGCAGTTCTTC. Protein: CASSPAPSSYNEQFF.

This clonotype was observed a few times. The CDR3 is CASSTLTVGYNEQFF. In nucleotides, the CDR3 is TGTGCCAGTAGTACTCTCACAGTAGGTTACAATGAGCAGTTCTTC. The chain combines TRBV19 with TRBJ2-1; no firm D call. Germline assignment: CDR1 LNHDA and CDR2 SQIVND (reference sequence). The CDR3 has 15 amino acids. With 4 bases removed from V and 4 bases from J, the gap between germline ends came to 14 bases.

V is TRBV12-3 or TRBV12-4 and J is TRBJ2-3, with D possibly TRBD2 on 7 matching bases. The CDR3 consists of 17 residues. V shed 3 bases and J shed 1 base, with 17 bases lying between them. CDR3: CASSFEGGRRRTDTQYF. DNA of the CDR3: TGTGCCAGCAGTTTCGAGGGGGGGCGAAGACGCACAGATACGCAGTATTTT.

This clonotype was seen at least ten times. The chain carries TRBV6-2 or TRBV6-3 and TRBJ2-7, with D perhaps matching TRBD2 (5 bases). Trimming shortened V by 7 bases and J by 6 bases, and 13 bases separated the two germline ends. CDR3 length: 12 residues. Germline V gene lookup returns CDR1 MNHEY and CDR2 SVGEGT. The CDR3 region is CASTRGSAEQYF. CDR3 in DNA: TGTGCCAGCACCCGAGGGAGCGCCGAGCAGTACTTC.

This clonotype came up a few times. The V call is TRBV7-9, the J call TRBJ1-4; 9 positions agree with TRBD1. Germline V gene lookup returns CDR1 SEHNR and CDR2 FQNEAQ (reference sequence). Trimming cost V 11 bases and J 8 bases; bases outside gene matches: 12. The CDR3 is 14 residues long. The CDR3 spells CASSGQGRAEKLFF. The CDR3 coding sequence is TGTGCCTCAAGCGGACAGGGGCGGGCAGAAAAACTGTTTTTT.